The 26 T cell receptor beta chains in this list originate from one sample, sequenced in a study of T cell repertoires in cytomegalovirus infection. TCRdb reprocessed the reads with MiXCR, giving one entry per CDR3 protein. Seen here are about 500,000 distinct CDR3 sequences, 30% to 40% observed once, and the top ten hold 15% to 20%. These receptors' antigens are unknown. The sequencing here drew on cultured PBMCs, taken from culture after CMV antigen stimulation. Receptor source: a human donor in good health (CMV status not recorded). Some clones in this sample may be carry-over from other donors' samples.

The chain has TRBV11-2 and TRBJ2-5; perhaps TRBD1 as D (6 bases). Germline CDR1 and CDR2: SGHAT and FQNNGV. V shed 5 bases and J shed 2 bases, with 6 bases lying between them. CDR3 length: 12 residues. CDR3 sequence reads: CASSGQQETQYF. The CDR3 DNA reads TGTGCCAGCAGCGGACAGCAAGAGACCCAGTACTTC.

CDR3 bases: TGCGCCAGCAGCCCGCCGGGTGGCACTGAAGCTTTCTTT. This gives the protein CASSPPGGTEAFF. This chain uses TRBV4-1 with TRBJ1-1; the D is unclear. CDR3 size: 13 residues. The germline CDR1 and CDR2 sequences are MGHRA and YSYEKL. V was trimmed by 4 bases and J by 4 bases, leaving 10 bases between them.

This clonotype was detected a few times. The chain is built from TRBV27 and TRBJ1-1; TRBD1 is a possible D gene (6 bases). V dropped 5 bases and J dropped 2 bases, with 15 bases sitting between them. The CDR3 is 15 residues long. CDR1 is MNHEY, CDR2 SMNVEV, per germline (reference sequence). The CDR3 loop is CASSVSTGLNTEAFF. In nucleotides, the CDR3 is TGTGCCAGCAGTGTAAGTACAGGGTTAAACACTGAAGCTTTCTTT.

On this clonotype itself: At one end, the junction sequence differs from germline, possibly due to a read error. The chain recombines TRBV7-6 with TRBJ2-2, with 9 bases matching TRBD1. CDR3 size: 15 residues. Germline V lookup: CDR1 SGHVS, CDR2 FNYEAQ. This chain's CDR3 is CASSDNRGHTGELVF. The CDR3 DNA reads TGTGCCAGCAGCGACAACAGGGGGCACACCGGGGAGCTGGTTTTT.

The J gene is TRBJ2-1, the V gene TRBV6-6, with 12 bases that match TRBD2. The germline CDR1 and CDR2 sequences are MNHNY and SVGAGI (reference sequence). The CDR3 is 15 residues long. V was clipped by 5 bases and J by 3 bases; unmatched bases: 2. The CDR3 nucleotides are TGTGCCAGCAGTCGACTAGCGGGAGACTACAATGAGCAGTTCTTC. Translated: CASSRLAGDYNEQFF.

V gene TRBV6-2 or TRBV6-3 combines with J gene TRBJ2-1; 8 bases match TRBD1. V trimming: 2 bases; J trimming: 2 bases; junction bases outside the gene matches: 5. The CDR3 is 16 amino acids. CDR1 and CDR2 (germline): MNHEY, SVGEGT. In DNA form, the CDR3 reads TGTGCCAGCAGTTACCGTGGACAGGGCCCCTACAATGAGCAGTTCTTC. Amino acid sequence: CASSYRGQGPYNEQFF.

The chain carries TRBV10-2 and TRBJ2-1, with 7 nucleotides matching TRBD2. Per germline, CDR1 WSHSY and CDR2 SAAADI. This CDR3 region has 16 residues. The V and J ends lost 5 bases and 0 bases, in that order; junction bases with no gene match: 7. For the CDR3, the DNA is TGCGCCAGCAGTCAGCCTAGGACTAGCTCCTACAATGAGCAGTTCTTC. Translating gives CASSQPRTSSYNEQFF.

This clonotype was seen once. Possible read error: a much larger clone is one base away. This chain joins TRBV7-2 and TRBJ1-2, with TRBD1 as a possible D gene (5 bases). The CDR3 sequence is 14 residues long. V dropped 5 bases and J dropped 4 bases, with 14 bases sitting between them. Looked up from germline, CDR1 is SGHTA and CDR2 is FQGNSA. The DNA of the CDR3 is TGTGCCAGCAGCGTATCACAGGAACCCTATGGCTACACCTTC. Translating gives CASSVSQEPYGYTF.

J is TRBJ1-3 and V is TRBV7-9; 7 positions agree with TRBD1. CDR1 is SEHNR, CDR2 FQNEAQ, per germline (reference sequence). The V segment lost 5 bases and the J segment 2 bases; nucleotides outside the gene matches: 6. The CDR3 has 15 amino acids. The CDR3 region is CASSPTGDAGNTIYF. The CDR3 DNA is TGTGCCAGCAGCCCCACAGGGGACGCTGGAAACACCATATATTTT. Supplemented by reference TRBV7-9 and TRBJ1-3, the full variable domain reads DTGVSQNPRHKITKRGQNVTFRCDPISEHNRLYWYRQTLGQGPEFLTYFQNEAQLEKSRLLSDRFSAERPKGSFSTLEIQRTEQGDSAMYLCASSPTGDAGNTIYFGEGSWLTVV.

J is TRBJ1-5 and V is TRBV7-9; 10 nucleotides align to TRBD1. V dropped 5 bases and J dropped 11; count of bases not matched to a gene: 15. Germline CDR1 and CDR2: SEHNR and FQNEAQ (reference sequence). This CDR3 has 16 amino acids. CDR3 sequence (DNA): TGTGCCAGCAGCCAATCGGACAGGGGGGCTTTACGGGCCCAGCATTTT. This gives the protein CASSQSDRGALRAQHF.

This chain links TRBV7-8 with TRBJ2-6; the D is unclear. Germline-derived CDR1 and CDR2 are SGHVS and FQNEAQ. Trimming shortened V by 4 bases and J by 4 bases, and 5 bases separated the two germline ends. This CDR3 contains 13 residues. CDR3 DNA sequence: TGTGCCAGCAGCTCGTTCGGGGCCAACGTCCTGACTTTC. Protein: CASSSFGANVLTF.

This chain uses TRBV28 with TRBJ2-3, with 8 bases that match TRBD1. Germline assignment: CDR1 MDHEN and CDR2 SYDVKM. This CDR3 spans 16 amino acids. V lost 7 bases and J lost 8; bases outside the gene matches: 17. CDR3 loop: CASTDFRDRGRGTQYF. The CDR3 bases are TGTGCCAGCACCGACTTCCGAGACAGGGGCCGGGGTACGCAGTATTTT.

This chain links TRBV12-3 or TRBV12-4 with TRBJ1-4; D may be TRBD1 (5 bases). The CDR3 sequence is 16 residues long. V dropped 2 bases and J dropped 5 bases, with 15 bases sitting between them. The CDR3 nucleotides are TGTGCCAGCAGTTTACAGCGCCTGGGGGAGAATGAAAAACTGTTTTTT. This gives the protein CASSLQRLGENEKLFF.

This clonotype was observed a few times. The chain has TRBV28 and TRBJ2-2; 7 nucleotides agree with TRBD2. J lost 4 bases, V lost 2 bases, and 4 bases had no gene match. Germline V lookup: CDR1 MDHEN, CDR2 SYDVKM. The length of the CDR3 is 15 residues. The CDR3 bases are TGTGCCAGCAGTTTAGGCGGGAGCAGCACCGGGGAGCTGTTTTTT. Amino acid sequence: CASSLGGSSTGELFF.

This clonotype was detected only a few times. The V call is TRBV28, the J call TRBJ2-3, with TRBD2 as a possible D gene (5 bases). The V end lost 6 bases, the J end lost 0 bases, and 19 bases lay between the germline ends. From germline, CDR1 is MDHEN and CDR2 SYDVKM. The CDR3 has 17 residues. This CDR3 reads CASSRVLARFSTDTQYF. In DNA, the CDR3 is TGTGCCAGCAGCCGAGTCTTAGCGAGATTTAGCACAGATACGCAGTATTTT.

The chain links TRBV6-6 to TRBJ1-1; D gene unclear. Germline V gene lookup returns CDR1 MNHNY and CDR2 SVGAGI (reference sequence). Trimming took 5 bases from V and 4 from J, leaving 8 bases between them. CDR3 length equals 12 residues. The CDR3 protein is CASSPKSTEAFF. The CDR3 DNA reads TGTGCCAGCAGTCCCAAGAGCACTGAAGCTTTCTTT.

The chain uses TRBV7-2 and TRBJ1-2; 7 bases fit TRBD1. V shed 5 bases and J 3 bases; nucleotides not matched to a gene: 3. Germline V gene sequence: CDR1 SGHTA, CDR2 FQGNSA. The CDR3 has 13 amino acids. For the CDR3, the DNA is TGTGCCAGCAGCCATGACAGGGACTATGGCTACACCTTC. This encodes CASSHDRDYGYTF.

This clonotype was found a few times. This rearrangement joins TRBV20-1 to TRBJ2-5, with unresolved D. Germline V lookup: CDR1 DFQATT, CDR2 SNEGSKA (reference sequence). Trimming pared 3 bases from V and 4 bases from J, leaving 12 bases between. The CDR3 runs to 13 residues. The CDR3 nucleotides are TGCAGTGCTAGCCTACAAGGCGGAGAGACCCAGTACTTC. Amino acids: CSASLQGGETQYF.

The chain is built from TRBV28 and TRBJ2-1; D remains unclear. V lost 4 bases, J lost 0 bases, and 13 bases lay in between. The length of the CDR3 is 16 residues. Germline CDR1 and CDR2: MDHEN and SYDVKM. The CDR3 sequence is CASSSGLLSSYNEQFF. CDR3 bases: TGTGCCAGCAGTTCCGGGCTCCTGAGCTCCTACAATGAGCAGTTCTTC. The whole variable domain, filled in from reference TRBV28 and TRBJ2-1, reads DVKVTQSSRYLVKRTGEKVFLECVQDMDHENMFWYRQDPGLGLRLIYFSYDVKMKEKGDIPEGYSVSREKKERFSLILESASTNQTSMYLCASSSGLLSSYNEQFFGPGTRLTVL.

This clonotype was counted at least ten times. This rearrangement joins TRBV7-2 to TRBJ2-5; 7 positions match TRBD2. The trim removed 5 bases at V and 5 bases at J, leaving 17 bases unmatched. The CDR3 extends over 17 amino acids. Germline CDR1 reads SGHTA; CDR2 reads FQGNSA. CDR3 in amino acids: CASSQGAGASSRETQYF. In DNA form, the CDR3 reads TGTGCCAGCAGCCAGGGTGCGGGAGCCTCCAGTCGGGAGACCCAGTACTTC.

This chain joins TRBV30 and TRBJ1-6; D is undetermined. The CDR3 length is 15 residues. Trimming cost V 0 bases and J 3 bases, with 9 bases left between them. CDR1 GTSNPN and CDR2 SVGIG come from the germline V gene (reference sequence). CDR3 region: CAWSVAPNYNSPLHF. The CDR3 DNA follows: TGTGCCTGGAGTGTCGCTCCGAACTATAATTCACCCCTCCACTTT. Complete variable domain (other parts from reference TRBV30 and TRBJ1-6): SQTIHQWPATLVQPVGSPLSLECTVEGTSNPNLYWYRQAAGRGLQLLFYSVGIGQISSEVPQNLSASRPQDRQFILSSKKLLLSDSGFYLCAWSVAPNYNSPLHFGNGTRLTVT.

This chain links TRBV7-6 with TRBJ2-1; D gene unclear. Germline CDR1 is SGHVS and CDR2 is FNYEAQ. The length of the CDR3 is 17 residues. V shed 4 bases and J shed 0 bases, with 16 bases lying between them. CDR3: CASSSRLMPSSYNEQFF. The CDR3 DNA reads as TGTGCCAGCAGCTCCCGATTAATGCCAAGCTCCTACAATGAGCAGTTCTTC.

This clonotype was seen only a few times. The chain employs TRBV11-3 and TRBJ2-1; 10 bases are shared with TRBD1. Trimming took 5 bases from V and 8 from J; bases not matched to a gene: 9. CDR3 length equals 15 residues. CDR1 is SGHNT and CDR2 is YENEEA in the germline V gene. The CDR3 DNA reads TGTGCCAGCAGCCGGAGCGTTGGGACAGGGGATGAGCAGTTCTTC. Translated: CASSRSVGTGDEQFF.

This rearrangement joins TRBV11-3 to TRBJ2-7; TRBD1 aligns across 10 bases. The V segment lost 5 bases and the J segment 2 bases; nucleotides outside the gene matches: 3. Germline lookup yields CDR1 SGHNT and CDR2 YENEEA. The CDR3 is 14 residues long. CDR3 DNA sequence: TGTGCCAGCAGCGCTGGGACAGGGGCCTACGAGCAGTACGTC. Translating it yields CASSAGTGAYEQYV.

This rearrangement joins TRBV7-2 to TRBJ2-6, with D uncertain. The germline V gene has CDR1 SGHTA and CDR2 FQGNSA. With 7 bases removed from V and 0 bases from J, the gap between germline ends came to 13 bases. The CDR3 is 16 residues long. In nucleotides, the CDR3 is TGTGCCAGCACCACATTCGGTTACTCTGGGGCCAACGTCCTGACTTTC. It encodes CASTTFGYSGANVLTF.

CDR3 residues: CASSLVPGGDYGYTF. In DNA, the CDR3 is TGCGCCAGCAGCTTGGTACCAGGGGGCGACTATGGCTACACCTTC. J is TRBJ1-2 and V is TRBV5-1; 8 bases align to TRBD1. In germline, CDR1 is SGHRS, CDR2 YFSETQ. V was pared by 0 bases and J by 3 bases, with 4 bases of the junction left unmatched. This CDR3 spans 15 amino acids. Supplemented by reference TRBV5-1 and TRBJ1-2, the full variable domain reads KAGVTQTPRYLIKTRGQQVTLSCSPISGHRSVSWYQQTPGQGLQFLFEYFSETQRNKGNFPGRFSGRQFSNSRSEMNVSTLELGDSALYLCASSLVPGGDYGYTFGSGTRLTVV.